Presented here are 4 T cell receptor beta chains from one specimen sequenced in a study of CD8 T cells in acute hepatitis C reinfection. Study observations and caveats: Preferential TRBV04 and TRBV06 usage appeared in all groups and was not explained by the naive pool.

Sequenced by immunoSEQ multiplex PCR; TCRdb stores in-frame clones only, minus some. The sample includes about a thousand clones, about three fifths of them seen just once. Time point meaning: acute HCV infection, within 168 days of estimated infection date. Sequencing of hepatitis C virus-specific cells was done ex vivo rather than after in vitro expansion. Sequencing used HCV NS3-1073 tetramer-sorted CD8+ T cells from PBMCs, obtained during acute infection. The source of these receptors is a woman aged 18-29 years who spontaneously cleared hepatitis C infection.

The chain carries TRBV5-4 and TRBJ2-3, with TRBD2 identical over 12 bases. The CDR3 sequence is 15 residues long. Germline CDR1 and CDR2: SGHNT and YYREEE (reference sequence). V was clipped by 5 bases and J by 2 bases; unmatched bases: 3. CDR3 sequence: CASRWTSGDTDTQYF. CDR3 nucleotides: TGTGCCAGCAGGTGGACTAGCGGGGACACAGATACGCAGTATTTT.

The genes are TRBV5-4 and TRBJ2-3; the match to TRBD2 covers 10 bases. V shed 4 bases, J shed 2 bases, and the junction held 10 bases outside the gene matches. The CDR3 length is 17 residues. Looked up from germline, CDR1 is SGHNT and CDR2 is YYREEE (reference sequence). Here the CDR3 DNA reads TGTGCCAGCAGCCCGAGGACTAGCGGAGGCTTCACAGATACGCAGTATTTT. It translates to CASSPRTSGGFTDTQYF.

The gene calls are TRBV4-2 and TRBJ2-7; 12 bases match TRBD1. Per germline, CDR1 LGHNA and CDR2 YNFKEQ. The V segment lost 0 bases and the J segment 6 bases; nucleotides outside the gene matches: 12. The CDR3 spans 18 residues. The CDR3 protein is CASSQEIAGQGALGEQYF. CDR3 nucleotide sequence: TGTGCCAGCAGCCAAGAGATTGCGGGACAGGGGGCGCTGGGCGAGCAGTACTTC.

The chain uses TRBV28 and TRBJ2-7; 10 bases are shared with TRBD1. The CDR3 runs to 16 residues. J was trimmed by 2 bases and V by 5 bases; bases with no gene match: 9. Per the germline V gene, CDR1 is MDHEN and CDR2 is SYDVKM. The chain's CDR3 is CASSLAGTGEPYEQYF. The CDR3 DNA sequence: TGTGCCAGCAGTCTAGCCGGGACAGGGGAGCCCTACGAGCAGTACTTC.